This T cell receptor (beta chain) emerged from a study of T cells in tuberculosis. At the level of the study: IGRA-negative adolescents, IGRA-positive adolescents with latent tuberculosis and adults with active tuberculosis formed this South African cohort.

Latent tuberculosis screening used tuberculin skin test and IGRA at entry. Germline V gene lookup returns CDR1 MNHEY and CDR2 SVGAGI. V was cut by 8 bases and J by 2 bases, with 12 bases left in between. CDR3 size: 13 residues. Profiled with immunoSEQ multiplex PCR; TCRdb holds only in-frame clones, not every one. The table has roughly 34,000 clones, around 97% seen once. This chain uses TRBV6-5 with TRBJ1-1; D remains unclear. What was sequenced was PBMCs. This receptor was identified in a donor between 5 and 29 years old with latent tuberculosis or without tuberculosis infection. The CDR3 here is CASCLRRNTEAFF. The CDR3 DNA reads TGTGCCAGCTGTTTGCGGAGAAACACTGAAGCTTTCTTT.